This TCR beta chain was sequenced for a study of blood T cells in healthy people across ages. Notes on this clonotype: Antigen: not known.

A second PCR, run for roughly 7 to 12 cycles, used a sample-barcoded 5' primer plus a J-beta primer mix. TCRdb used MiXCR to reprocess the 5' RACE reads, holding one entry per CDR3 protein. The sample records hundreds of thousands of distinct CDR3 sequences, more than 50% being singletons. The donors, all healthy, were Caucasians living in Russia, aged about 6 to 100. Each sample gave at least 7 million isolated PBMCs. Germline loops: CDR1 LGHDT, CDR2 YNNKEL (reference sequence). The CDR3 is made up of 15 amino acids. Whole-study results and caveats: A roughly linear fall in TCR beta diversity per million T cells was seen with increasing age. Aged donors had fewer naive CD4+ cells and lower diversity than long-lived donors.

Sequenced material: blood. The chain links TRBV3-1 to TRBJ2-5; 7 nucleotides align to TRBD2. The J call may be in error: the DNA end matches TRBJ2-7 better. The TCR sequence derives from a man aged 40-49 years in good health. The CDR3 spells CASSQRDYRSYEQYF. CDR3 nucleotide sequence: TGTGCCAGCAGCCAAAGGGACTACCGCTCCTACGAGCAGTACTTC.